What follows describes a single TCR beta chain. The record originates from a study of blood T cell repertoires in COVID-19. Study as a whole: Material from acute and convalescent COVID-19 was sourced from the United States, Italy and Spain. The analysed material was cDNA or gDNA that came from T cells, B-cell-depleted T cells, or PBMCs.

Measured with immunoSEQ multiplex PCR; TCRdb has only the in-frame clones, and not every one. This table holds roughly 100,000 clones, 81% found once. Seattle patients were enrolled while actively infected and followed longitudinally. V lost 0 bases and J lost 2, with 9 bases in between. Germline values: CDR1 SGDLS, CDR2 YYNGEE. The length of the CDR3 is 14 residues. This chain joins TRBV9 and TRBJ2-7, with TRBD1 as a possible D gene (5 bases). The receptor's source is a man older than 75 with COVID-19, enrolled during active disease. Sequencing input: peripheral blood. The CDR3 sequence is CASSVGLQAYEQYF. The CDR3 DNA sequence: TGTGCCAGCAGCGTAGGGCTACAGGCCTACGAGCAGTACTTC. The full variable domain, with the rest looked up from reference TRBV9 and TRBJ2-7, is DSGVTQTPKHLITATGQRVTLRCSPRSGDLSVYWYQQSLDQGLQFLIQYYNGEERAKGNILERFSAQQFPDLHSELNLSSLELGDSALYFCASSVGLQAYEQYFGPGTRLTVT.